This paragraph covers one T cell receptor beta chain sequence. This record belongs to a study of blood T cell repertoires in COVID-19. Background on the study: COVID-19 samples, acute and convalescent, were from the United States, Italy and Spain. The analysed material was cDNA or gDNA that came from T cells, B-cell-depleted T cells, or PBMCs.

The junction had 10 bases not matched to a gene; V was cut back by 3 bases and J by 5 bases. There are 16 residues in the CDR3. Germline V gene sequence: CDR1 SGHTA, CDR2 FQGNSA. Per the authors' pipeline: For nucleated cells, counts were estimated from reference gene primer amplification. The repertoire was sequenced with immunoSEQ multiplex PCR; TCRdb's copy has only in-frame clones and lacks some. The DNA was the basis for D and trimming; V, J and clone size are from that table. This sample has 150,000 to 160,000 clones, with roughly nine tenths found just once. This chain connects TRBV7-2 to TRBJ2-1, with TRBD2 identical over 7 bases. The sequence was obtained from a woman between 40 and 50 years old with acute or convalescent COVID-19. Sequencing used peripheral blood. As DNA, the CDR3 is TGTGCCAGCAGCTTTTATTTGGGGGGGATAAACAATGAGCAGTTCTTC. Amino acids: CASSFYLGGINNEQFF. Looking up the rest from reference TRBV7-2 and TRBJ2-1 gives the full variable domain: GAGVSQSPSNKVTEKGKDVELRCDPISGHTALYWYRQSLGQGLEFLIYFQGNSAPDKSGLPSDRFSAERTGGSVSTLTIQRTQQEDSAVYLCASSFYLGGINNEQFFGPGTRLTVL.